A single sample gave rise to the 18 T cell receptor beta chains below, sequenced in a study of shared clonotypes between healthy human individuals. Produced via immunoSEQ multiplex PCR; TCRdb's table is partial and in-frame only. The sample holds under 600,000 clones, roughly 97% seen once. The sample taken for sequencing was naive CD4+ T cells sorted from blood. Subset indicated: CD45RA+ positively selected. All receptors derive from a young woman in good health.

This chain links TRBV28 with TRBJ1-2; D not certain. Germline CDR1 MDHEN, CDR2 SYDVKM. CDR3 length: 17 amino acids. V lost 3 bases, J lost 4 bases, and 21 bases lay in between. The CDR3 reads CASSLDLPWTGIYGYTF. For the CDR3, the DNA is TGTGCCAGCAGTTTGGACCTTCCTTGGACGGGAATCTATGGCTACACCTTC.

The gene calls are TRBV18 and TRBJ2-7; the match to TRBD2 covers 10 bases. Germline V lookup: CDR1 KGHSH, CDR2 LQKENI. With V trimmed by 4 bases and J by 3 bases, 12 bases remained unmatched. The CDR3 totals 17 residues. This CDR3 is CASSQSPLAGVRYEQYF. The CDR3 bases are TGTGCCAGCTCACAATCCCCTCTAGCGGGAGTGCGCTACGAGCAGTACTTC.

This rearrangement joins TRBV27 to TRBJ2-7, with 10 bases matching TRBD2. CDR3 length equals 15 residues. The germline gives CDR1 MNHEY, CDR2 SMNVEV (reference sequence). J was trimmed by 0 bases and V by 6 bases; bases with no gene match: 5. CDR3 nucleotide sequence: TGTGCCAGCAGGGGACTAGCGTCGAGCTCCTACGAGCAGTACTTC. This encodes CASRGLASSSYEQYF.

This clone was counted a single time. The J gene is TRBJ1-2, the V gene TRBV2; 7 bases line up with TRBD1. CDR1 and CDR2 (germline): SNHLY, FYNNEI. V gave up 6 bases and J gave up 4 bases; unmatched junction bases: 8. The CDR3 sequence is 14 residues long. CDR3 amino acids: CASRGDSEIYGYTF. The CDR3 nucleotides are TGTGCCAGCAGGGGGGACAGCGAGATCTATGGCTACACCTTC.

The rearrangement uses TRBV7-3 and TRBJ2-1; TRBD2 agrees at 11 bases. CDR1 is SGHTA, CDR2 FQGTGA, per germline. CDR3 length equals 15 residues. The V and J ends lost 5 bases and 8 bases, in that order; junction bases with no gene match: 8. CDR3 sequence reads: CASSPGTSGGDEQFF. In DNA form, the CDR3 reads TGTGCCAGCAGCCCAGGGACTAGCGGCGGGGATGAGCAGTTCTTC.

The count of this clone is one. The chain recombines TRBV2 with TRBJ2-7; D ambiguous. The CDR3 covers 10 residues. CDR1 and CDR2 from the germline V gene are SNHLY and FYNNEI. V was pared by 7 bases and J by 7 bases, with 8 bases between. The CDR3 spells CASTRREQYF. The CDR3, as DNA: TGTGCCAGCACCCGCAGGGAGCAGTACTTC.

The chain couples TRBV7-7 to TRBJ2-3, with D possibly called TRBD1 or TRBD2 (6 bases each). Germline lookup yields CDR1 SSHAT and CDR2 FNYEAQ (reference sequence). V lost 5 bases, J lost 1 base, and 16 bases lay in between. CDR3 size: 16 residues. The CDR3: CASSPGGGGGTDTQYF. CDR3 sequence (DNA): TGTGCCAGCAGCCCCGGCGGAGGGGGAGGCACAGATACGCAGTATTTT.

The chain combines TRBV19 with TRBJ2-3, with TRBD1 identical over 10 bases. CDR1 is LNHDA and CDR2 is SQIVND in the germline V gene (reference sequence). The CDR3 length is 15 residues. V shed 6 bases, J shed 1 base, and the junction held 4 bases outside the gene matches. CDR3 amino acids: CASRTGTGGTDTQYF. The CDR3 coding sequence is TGTGCCAGTAGGACCGGGACAGGGGGCACAGATACGCAGTATTTT.

The chain uses TRBV5-5 and TRBJ2-5, with D possibly matching TRBD1 (5 bases). Germline CDR1 and CDR2: SGHKS and YYEKEE (reference sequence). V was cut by 0 bases and J by 1 base, with 10 bases left in between. The CDR3 loop spans 15 amino acids. The CDR3 nucleotides are TGTGCCAGCAGCTTGGCCGAGACAGTCCAAGAGACCCAGTACTTC. Amino acids: CASSLAETVQETQYF.

The rearrangement uses TRBV30 and TRBJ1-1; D is undetermined. V lost 4 bases to trimming and J lost 6 bases, with 15 bases between them. There are 13 residues in the CDR3. Germline loops: CDR1 GTSNPN, CDR2 SVGIG (reference sequence). The CDR3 sequence is CAWTPHRISEAFF. DNA of the CDR3: TGTGCCTGGACCCCCCACAGAATCTCTGAAGCTTTCTTT.

This chain uses TRBV7-2 with TRBJ2-7; 8 bases agree with TRBD2. The V gene's germline CDR1 is SGHTA and CDR2 FQGNSA. V trimming: 3 bases; J trimming: 2 bases; junction bases outside the gene matches: 6. The CDR3 extends over 15 amino acids. CDR3 sequence reads: CASSFTSGATYEQYF. The CDR3 DNA reads as TGTGCCAGCAGCTTTACTAGCGGAGCCACCTACGAGCAGTACTTC.

The rearrangement joins TRBV28 to TRBJ1-2, with a possible D match to TRBD1 (6 bases). Trimming stripped 8 bases from V and 4 bases from J, with 11 bases between. CDR3 length equals 12 residues. The germline CDR1 and CDR2 sequences are MDHEN and SYDVKM. The CDR3 coding sequence is TGTGCCAGCTCAGGGGCCCCCTATGGCTACACCTTC. This codes for CASSGAPYGYTF.

This clone occurred once. The gene calls are TRBV5-1 and TRBJ2-3, with 9 bases identical to TRBD1. The V gene's germline CDR1 is SGHRS and CDR2 YFSETQ. The ends lost 6 bases at V and 4 bases at J; junction bases unmatched: 3. The CDR3 sequence is 13 residues long. CDR3 sequence reads: CASNTGGADTQYF. As DNA, the CDR3 is TGCGCCAGCAATACAGGGGGCGCAGATACGCAGTATTTT.

This chain joins TRBV7-2 and TRBJ2-3, with unresolved D. Between the trimmed V and J ends, which lost 5 bases and 1 base, there was a span of 10 bases. Germline CDR1 is SGHTA and CDR2 is FQGNSA. The CDR3 consists of 14 residues. The CDR3 reads CASSPRAGTDTQYF. The CDR3 nucleotides are TGTGCCAGCAGCCCCCGGGCCGGCACAGATACGCAGTATTTT.

This sequence joins TRBV4-1 and TRBJ2-7; weak D call: TRBD2 (6 bases). Per the germline V gene, CDR1 is MGHRA and CDR2 is YSYEKL. This CDR3 is built from 15 residues. Trimming took 0 bases from V and 6 from J, leaving 15 bases between them. This CDR3 is CASSQEHGSPREQYF. Here the CDR3 DNA reads TGCGCCAGCAGCCAAGAGCACGGGAGCCCGCGCGAGCAGTACTTC.

The chain carries TRBV21-1 and TRBJ2-7; the DNA was not compared with TRBD2, the D call given in the table. TRBV21-1 counts as a pseudogene. This CDR3 region has 16 residues. CDR3 in amino acids: CASSKDSSGESYEQYF. In nucleotides, the CDR3 is TGTGCCAGCAGCAAAGATAGCAGCGGGGAATCCTACGAGCAGTACTTC.

The chain couples TRBV2 to TRBJ2-5; 8 nucleotides match TRBD2. This CDR3 is 14 amino acids long. Germline V gene data show CDR1 as SNHLY and CDR2 as FYNNEI. J gave up 4 bases and V 3 bases, and 4 bases lay outside the gene matches. The DNA for the CDR3 is TGTGCCAGCAGTGACCCGGGAGGGGGAGAGACCCAGTACTTC. It is translated as CASSDPGGGETQYF.

This clone was seen only once. The chain combines TRBV19 with TRBJ2-7; D is unresolved. Looked up from germline, CDR1 is LNHDA and CDR2 is SQIVND (reference sequence). CDR3 length: 11 amino acids. Trimming shortened V by 9 bases and J by 0 bases, and 6 bases separated the two germline ends. The CDR3, as DNA: TGTGCCAGCGGGCCCTCCTACGAGCAGTACTTC. Its translation: CASGPSYEQYF.